Shown below are 20 T cell receptor beta chains from a single sample sequenced in a study of spatial heterogeneity in lung cancer. As to time point: sample taken at primary tumor resection. Unsorted whole RNA samples from tumor, nontumor lung or frozen PBMC were sequenced. TCRdb analysed the 5' RACE reads with MiXCR anew, one entry per CDR3 protein. The sample lists roughly 15,000 distinct CDR3 sequences, around 8% occurring once. Sequenced material: PBMCs, taken at surgery. All receptors come from a female donor with early-stage non-small cell lung cancer.

This clonotype was counted many times. The V and J genes are TRBV5-6 and TRBJ2-2; no clear D gene. The CDR3 is 15 residues long. The V and J ends lost 3 bases and 1 base respectively, with 10 bases between them. Germline CDR1 is SGHDT and CDR2 is YYEEEE. The CDR3 sequence: CASSWFAVNTGELFF. In nucleotides, the CDR3 is TGTGCCAGCAGCTGGTTTGCGGTGAACACCGGGGAGCTGTTTTTT.

This clonotype was seen repeatedly, ten times or more. The CDR3 nucleotides read TGTGCCATCAGTGAGGGGGCAGGGAGCTATGGCTACACCTTC. This gives the protein CAISEGAGSYGYTF. The J gene is TRBJ1-2, the V gene TRBV10-3; a possible D gene is TRBD1 (5 bases). The CDR3 consists of 14 residues. Per germline, CDR1 ENHRY and CDR2 SYGVKD. V was shortened by 2 bases and J by 4 bases, with 11 bases between the two germline ends.

This clonotype occurred many times. This rearrangement joins TRBV28 to TRBJ2-1; D perhaps matches TRBD2 (5 bases). Trimming pared 5 bases from V and 8 bases from J, leaving 16 bases between. Germline V gene data show CDR1 as MDHEN and CDR2 as SYDVKM. The CDR3 contains 14 residues. The DNA of the CDR3 is TGTGCCAGCAGTACTCCCCCAGCGGTCGATGAGCAGTTCTTC. This encodes CASSTPPAVDEQFF.

This clonotype was counted at least ten times. V is TRBV28 and J is TRBJ1-5, with D tentatively TRBD1 (6 bases). Germline values: CDR1 MDHEN, CDR2 SYDVKM. V was cut by 3 bases and J by 5 bases, with 17 bases left in between. The CDR3 has 16 amino acids. CDR3 bases: TGTGCCAGCAGTTTTTTGGGGGGCGTTGGGGATCAGCCCCAGCATTTT. Translated: CASSFLGGVGDQPQHF.

This clonotype was detected ten times or more. The chain links TRBV5-1 to TRBJ2-5; TRBD2 aligns across 10 bases. The CDR3 consists of 16 residues. Per the germline V gene, CDR1 is SGHRS and CDR2 is YFSETQ. The trim removed 4 bases at V and 5 bases at J, leaving 11 bases unmatched. As DNA, the CDR3 is TGCGCCAGCAGCGAGTCAGGGGGACTAGCGTGGGAGACCCAGTACTTC. Encoded protein: CASSESGGLAWETQYF.

This clonotype was seen a handful of times. J is TRBJ2-5 and V is TRBV5-4; tentatively, D is TRBD1 (5 bases). Germline V CDR1 and CDR2: SGHNT, YYREEE (reference sequence). V dropped 0 bases and J dropped 2 bases, with 8 bases sitting between them. The CDR3 extends over 14 amino acids. CDR3 region: CASSLVDRQETQYF. The CDR3 DNA follows: TGTGCCAGCAGCTTGGTCGACAGACAAGAGACCCAGTACTTC.

Many counts were recorded for this clonotype. The chain links TRBV5-1 to TRBJ1-2; 7 bases map to TRBD1. Germline V gene data show CDR1 as SGHRS and CDR2 as YFSETQ. The CDR3 spans 14 residues. V lost 2 bases, J lost 5 bases, and 6 bases stayed unmatched. DNA for the CDR3: TGCGCCAGCAGCTTCGGGACAGTTTCATATGGCTACACCTTC. The encoded protein is CASSFGTVSYGYTF.

This clonotype was detected many times. The V gene is TRBV10-2, the J gene TRBJ2-7; either TRBD1 or TRBD2 may supply D (5 bases each). This CDR3 region has 15 residues. Germline CDR1 is WSHSY and CDR2 is SAAADI. The V end was cut by 2 bases, the J end by 9 bases, with 20 bases between. In DNA, the CDR3 is TGCGCCAGCAGTGAGGGGGCTTTAACCCTAGGAGGGCAGTACTTC. This sequence encodes CASSEGALTLGGQYF.

This clonotype was seen repeatedly, ten times or more. The chain uses TRBV6-2 or TRBV6-3 and TRBJ2-5; the D call may be TRBD1 or TRBD2 (5 bases each). Trimming took off 4 bases at V and 5 bases at J, with 17 bases between the two ends. Germline values: CDR1 MNHEY, CDR2 SVGEGT. This CDR3 has 15 amino acids. The CDR3 region has the DNA TGTGCCAGCAGTTCCGGACAAATTGGGGACGAGACCCAGTACTTC. This gives the protein CASSSGQIGDETQYF.

This clonotype was found many times. This chain uses TRBV11-2 with TRBJ1-1; TRBD1 is a possible D gene (6 bases). This CDR3 is 13 amino acids long. V was shortened by 7 bases and J by 4 bases, with 13 bases between the two germline ends. Germline V gene data show CDR1 as SGHAT and CDR2 as FQNNGV. The CDR3 spells CASTGVYGTEAFF. CDR3 sequence (DNA): TGTGCCAGCACAGGGGTTTATGGCACTGAAGCTTTCTTT.

J is TRBJ2-3 and V is TRBV7-9; D is unclear. CDR3 size: 14 residues. The germline gives CDR1 SEHNR, CDR2 FQNEAQ (reference sequence). V was clipped by 5 bases and J by 4 bases, with 13 bases between them. CDR3 DNA sequence: TGTGCCAGCAGCCCCGGCCCTTCGGCAGATACGCAGTATTTT. Translating it yields CASSPGPSADTQYF.

This clonotype is labeled as medium-sized (0.01 to 0.1%). The chain uses TRBV12-3 or TRBV12-4 and TRBJ1-5; 8 bases agree with TRBD1. There are 12 residues in the CDR3. V was pared by 6 bases and J by 11 bases, with 6 bases of the junction left unmatched. The CDR3 reads CASSQTGASQHF. The DNA of the CDR3 is TGTGCCAGCAGCCAGACAGGGGCGTCCCAGCATTTT.

This clonotype was picked up many times. The rearrangement joins TRBV5-1 to TRBJ2-3; D is unclear. The CDR3 covers 14 residues. Trimming took off 5 bases at V and 1 base at J, with 11 bases between the two ends. The germline gives CDR1 SGHRS, CDR2 YFSETQ. Here the CDR3 reads CASSTGPGTDTQYF. Here the CDR3 DNA reads TGCGCCAGCAGTACCGGGCCCGGCACAGATACGCAGTATTTT. Based on the CDR3 plus reference TRBV5-1 and TRBJ2-3, the full variable domain is KAGVTQTPRYLIKTRGQQVTLSCSPISGHRSVSWYQQTPGQGLQFLFEYFSETQRNKGNFPGRFSGRQFSNSRSEMNVSTLELGDSALYLCASSTGPGTDTQYFGPGTRLTVL.

In regard to this clonotype: One base away lies a much larger clone, so this may be a sequencing read error. V gene TRBV20-1 combines with J gene TRBJ1-5; D gene ambiguous. Trimming removed 0 bases from V and 0 bases from J, with 6 bases in between. Germline CDR1 DFQATT, CDR2 SNEGSKA (reference sequence). The CDR3 covers 14 residues. As DNA, the CDR3 is TGCAGTGCTAGAGACGCCAATAGCAATCAGCCCCAGCATTTT. Protein product: CSARDANSNQPQHF.

The chain uses TRBV4-3 and TRBJ2-5, with D perhaps TRBD2 (5 bases). V lost 4 bases and J 7 bases, leaving 22 bases between the germline ends. This CDR3 is 16 amino acids long. The germline V gene encodes CDR1 LGHNA and CDR2 YSLEER. The CDR3 DNA reads as TGCGCCAGCAGCCCGGGCCCGAGCCGGGGTGGTTCGACCCAGTACTTC. Translated: CASSPGPSRGGSTQYF.

In its sample, this clonotype was seen many times. This chain joins TRBV20-1 and TRBJ2-7, with unresolved D. The CDR3 runs to 11 residues. V shed 3 bases and J shed 6 bases, with 9 bases lying between them. CDR1 and CDR2 from the germline V gene are DFQATT and SNEGSKA (reference sequence). CDR3 residues: CSASKVVEQYF. The CDR3 nucleotides read TGCAGTGCTAGCAAAGTAGTCGAGCAGTACTTC.

The table lists this clonotype with many counts. The CDR3: CASSLSQGGNIQYF. The CDR3 DNA reads as TGTGCCAGCAGCTTATCGCAGGGGGGAAACATTCAGTACTTC. The J gene is TRBJ2-4, the V gene TRBV11-2, with D possibly being TRBD1 (7 bases). Germline CDR1 is SGHAT and CDR2 is FQNNGV. There are 14 residues in the CDR3. Between the trimmed V and J ends, which lost 2 bases and 6 bases, there was a span of 11 bases.

By share, this clonotype ranks as large. The J gene is TRBJ1-5, the V gene TRBV24-1; 7 nucleotides align to TRBD1. This CDR3 spans 16 amino acids. With 4 bases clipped from V and 2 bases from J, the junction kept 7 bases outside the gene matches. Germline V CDR1 and CDR2: KGHDR, SFDVKD. The CDR3 DNA follows: TGTGCCACCAGTGACTGTAGACAGGGTTGCAATCAGCCCCAGCATTTT. Amino acid sequence: CATSDCRQGCNQPQHF.

This clonotype occurred a few times. This sequence joins TRBV4-1 and TRBJ2-3, with 11 bases lining up with TRBD2. The CDR3 is 15 amino acids. With 4 bases clipped from V and 6 bases from J, the junction kept 6 bases outside the gene matches. Germline V lookup: CDR1 MGHRA, CDR2 YSYEKL. DNA of the CDR3: TGCGCCAGCAGCCGGCTAGCGGGGGGTTCGGATACGCAGTATTTT. Translation: CASSRLAGGSDTQYF.

This clonotype has a count of ten or more. V usage is TRBV28 and J usage is TRBJ2-7; possible D gene TRBD1, 5 bases. Trimming removed 4 bases at V and 6 bases at J, with 13 bases between. The CDR3 has 13 amino acids. Germline loops: CDR1 MDHEN, CDR2 SYDVKM. The CDR3 reads CASSWTNTGEQYF. The CDR3 region has the DNA TGTGCCAGCAGTTGGACAAATACAGGCGAGCAGTACTTC.